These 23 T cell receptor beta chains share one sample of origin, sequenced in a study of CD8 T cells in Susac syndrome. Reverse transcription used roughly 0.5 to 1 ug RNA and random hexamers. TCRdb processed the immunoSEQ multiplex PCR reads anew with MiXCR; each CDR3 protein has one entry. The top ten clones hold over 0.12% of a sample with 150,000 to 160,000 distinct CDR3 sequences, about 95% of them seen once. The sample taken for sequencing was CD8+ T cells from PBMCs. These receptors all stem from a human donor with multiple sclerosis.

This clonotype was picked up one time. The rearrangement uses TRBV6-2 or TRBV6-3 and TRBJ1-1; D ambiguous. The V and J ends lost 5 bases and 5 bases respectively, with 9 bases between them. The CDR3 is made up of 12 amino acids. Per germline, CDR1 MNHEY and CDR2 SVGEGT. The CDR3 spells CASSQQWTEAFF. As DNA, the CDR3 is TGTGCCAGCAGTCAGCAGTGGACTGAAGCTTTCTTT.

For the CDR3, the DNA is TGTGCCAGCAGACGGACTAGCGACGAGCAGTTCTTC. Its translation is CASRRTSDEQFF. V usage is TRBV5-6 and J usage is TRBJ2-1; 9 nucleotides line up with TRBD2. The length of the CDR3 is 12 residues. V trimming: 5 bases; J trimming: 10 bases; junction bases outside the gene matches: 4. The germline V gene has CDR1 SGHDT and CDR2 YYEEEE.

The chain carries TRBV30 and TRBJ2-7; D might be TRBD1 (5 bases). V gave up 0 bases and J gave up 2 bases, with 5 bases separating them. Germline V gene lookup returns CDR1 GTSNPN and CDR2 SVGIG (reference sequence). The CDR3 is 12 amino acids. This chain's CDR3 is CAWSVDTYEQYF. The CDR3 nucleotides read TGTGCCTGGAGTGTGGACACCTACGAGCAGTACTTC.

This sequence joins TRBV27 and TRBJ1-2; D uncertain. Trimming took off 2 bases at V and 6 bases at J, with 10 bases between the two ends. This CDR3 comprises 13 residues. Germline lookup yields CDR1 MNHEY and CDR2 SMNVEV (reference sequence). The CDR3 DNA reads TGTGCCAGCAGTTTACGGGTTGGGGATGGCTACACCTTC. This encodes CASSLRVGDGYTF.

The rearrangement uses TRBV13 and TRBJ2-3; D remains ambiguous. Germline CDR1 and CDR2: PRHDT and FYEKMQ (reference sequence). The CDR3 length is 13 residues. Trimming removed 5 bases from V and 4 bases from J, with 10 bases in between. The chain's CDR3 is CASSLRTADTQYF. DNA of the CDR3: TGTGCCAGCAGCCTACGGACGGCAGATACGCAGTATTTT.

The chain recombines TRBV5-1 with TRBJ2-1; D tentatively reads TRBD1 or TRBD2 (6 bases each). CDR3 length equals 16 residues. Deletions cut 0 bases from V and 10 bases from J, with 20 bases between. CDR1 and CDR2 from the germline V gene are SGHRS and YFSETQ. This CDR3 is CASSLAGWDTGGEQFF. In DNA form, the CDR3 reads TGCGCCAGCAGCTTGGCCGGATGGGACACCGGAGGGGAGCAGTTCTTC.

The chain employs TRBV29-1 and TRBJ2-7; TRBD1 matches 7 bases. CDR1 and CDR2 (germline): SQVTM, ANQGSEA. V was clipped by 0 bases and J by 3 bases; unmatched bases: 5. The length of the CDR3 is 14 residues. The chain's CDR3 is CSVEDPAGGYEQYF. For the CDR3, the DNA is TGCAGCGTTGAAGATCCCGCAGGGGGCTACGAGCAGTACTTC.

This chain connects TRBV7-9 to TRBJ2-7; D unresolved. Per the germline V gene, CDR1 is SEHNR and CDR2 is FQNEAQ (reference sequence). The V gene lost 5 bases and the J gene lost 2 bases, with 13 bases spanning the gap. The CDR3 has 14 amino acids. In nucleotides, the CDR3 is TGTGCCAGCAGCGGTGCCATTCCCCCCTACGAGCAGTACGTC. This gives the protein CASSGAIPPYEQYV.

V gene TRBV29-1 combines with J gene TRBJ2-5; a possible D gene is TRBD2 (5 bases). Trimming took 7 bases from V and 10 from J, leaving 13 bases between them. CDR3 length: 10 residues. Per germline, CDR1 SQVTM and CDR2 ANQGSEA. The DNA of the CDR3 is TGCAGCGCAACTACAGAGGGCCAGTACTTC. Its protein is CSATTEGQYF.

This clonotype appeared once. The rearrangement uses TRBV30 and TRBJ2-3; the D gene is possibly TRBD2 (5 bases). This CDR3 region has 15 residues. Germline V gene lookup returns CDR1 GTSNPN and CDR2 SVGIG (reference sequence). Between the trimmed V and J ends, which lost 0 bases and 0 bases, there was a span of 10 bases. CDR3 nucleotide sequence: TGTGCCTGGAGTGTATACGGCGGGAGCACAGATACGCAGTATTTT. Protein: CAWSVYGGSTDTQYF.

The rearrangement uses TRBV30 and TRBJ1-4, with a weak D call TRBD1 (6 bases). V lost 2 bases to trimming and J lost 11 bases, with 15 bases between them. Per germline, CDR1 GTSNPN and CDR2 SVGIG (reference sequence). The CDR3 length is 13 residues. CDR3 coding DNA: TGTGCCTGGAGTTTAGGGGGGCAGGGGAAACTGTTTTTT. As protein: CAWSLGGQGKLFF.

The CDR3 DNA follows: TGCGCCAGCAGCCAACCGACAGGGCTCTATGGCTACACCTTC. Translated: CASSQPTGLYGYTF. The V gene is TRBV4-1, the J gene TRBJ1-2; 7 bases map to TRBD1. The CDR3 spans 14 residues. The V gene's germline CDR1 is MGHRA and CDR2 YSYEKL. Germline trimming cut 2 bases from V and 4 bases from J; bases unmatched to any gene: 4.

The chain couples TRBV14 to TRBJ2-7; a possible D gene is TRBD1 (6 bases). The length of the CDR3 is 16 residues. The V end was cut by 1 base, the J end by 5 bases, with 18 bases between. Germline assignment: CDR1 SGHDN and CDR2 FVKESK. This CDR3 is CASSQAAGYRVDEQYF. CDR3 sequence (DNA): TGTGCCAGCAGCCAAGCCGCAGGCTACAGGGTAGACGAGCAGTACTTC.

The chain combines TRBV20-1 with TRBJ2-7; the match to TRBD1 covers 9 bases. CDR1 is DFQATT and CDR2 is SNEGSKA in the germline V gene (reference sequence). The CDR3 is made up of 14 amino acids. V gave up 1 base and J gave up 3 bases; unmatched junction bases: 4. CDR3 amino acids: CSARGAGQGYEQYF. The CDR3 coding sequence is TGCAGTGCTAGAGGTGCGGGACAGGGCTACGAGCAGTACTTC.

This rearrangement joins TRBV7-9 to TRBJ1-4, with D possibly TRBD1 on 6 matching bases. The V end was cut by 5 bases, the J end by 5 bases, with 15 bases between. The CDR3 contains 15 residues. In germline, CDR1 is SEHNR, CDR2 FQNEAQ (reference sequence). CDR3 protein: CASSHQDSRNEKLFF. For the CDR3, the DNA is TGTGCCAGCAGCCATCAGGACAGCAGAAATGAAAAACTGTTTTTT.

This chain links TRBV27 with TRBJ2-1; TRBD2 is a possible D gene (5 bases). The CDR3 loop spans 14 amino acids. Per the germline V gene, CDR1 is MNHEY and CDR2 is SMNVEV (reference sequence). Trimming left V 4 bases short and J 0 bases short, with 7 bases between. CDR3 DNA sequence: TGTGCCAGCAGTTACGGGGTCTCCTACAATGAGCAGTTCTTC. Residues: CASSYGVSYNEQFF.

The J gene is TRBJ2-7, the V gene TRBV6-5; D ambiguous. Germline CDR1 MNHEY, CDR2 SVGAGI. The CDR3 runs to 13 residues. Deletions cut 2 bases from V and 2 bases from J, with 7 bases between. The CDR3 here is CASSYLAAYEQYV. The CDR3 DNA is TGTGCCAGCAGTTACCTGGCAGCCTACGAGCAGTACGTC.

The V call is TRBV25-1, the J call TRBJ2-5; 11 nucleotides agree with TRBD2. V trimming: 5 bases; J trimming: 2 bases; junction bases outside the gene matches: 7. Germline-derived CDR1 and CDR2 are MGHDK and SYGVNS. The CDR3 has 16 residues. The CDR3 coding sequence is TGTGCCAGCAGTAATCGACGACTAGCGGGGCAAGAGACCCAGTACTTC. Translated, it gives CASSNRRLAGQETQYF. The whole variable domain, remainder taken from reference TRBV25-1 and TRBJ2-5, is EADIYQTPRYLVIGTGKKITLECSQTMGHDKMYWYQQDPGMELHLIHYSYGVNSTEKGDLSSESTVSRIRTEHFPLTLESARPSHTSQYLCASSNRRLAGQETQYFGPGTRLLVL.

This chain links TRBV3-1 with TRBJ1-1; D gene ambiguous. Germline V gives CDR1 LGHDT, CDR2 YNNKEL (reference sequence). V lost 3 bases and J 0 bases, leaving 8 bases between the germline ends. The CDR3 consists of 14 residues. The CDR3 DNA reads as TGTGCCAGCAGCCAGGGGATCATGAACACTGAAGCTTTCTTT. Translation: CASSQGIMNTEAFF.

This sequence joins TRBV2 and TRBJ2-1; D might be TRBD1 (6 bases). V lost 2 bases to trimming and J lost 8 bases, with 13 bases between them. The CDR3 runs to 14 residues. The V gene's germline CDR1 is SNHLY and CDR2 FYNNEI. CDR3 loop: CASSESRTVDEQFF. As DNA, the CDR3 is TGTGCCAGCAGTGAATCCCGGACAGTCGATGAGCAGTTCTTC.

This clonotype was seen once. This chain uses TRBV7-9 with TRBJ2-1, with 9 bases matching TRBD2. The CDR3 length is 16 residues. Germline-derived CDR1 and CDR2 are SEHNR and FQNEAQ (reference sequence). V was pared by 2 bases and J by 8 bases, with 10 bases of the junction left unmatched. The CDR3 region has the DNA TGTGCCAGCAGCTTACCGACTAGCGGAGCTCCCCATGAGCAGTTCTTC. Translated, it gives CASSLPTSGAPHEQFF. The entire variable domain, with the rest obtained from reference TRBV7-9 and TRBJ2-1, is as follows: DTGVSQNPRHKITKRGQNVTFRCDPISEHNRLYWYRQTLGQGPEFLTYFQNEAQLEKSRLLSDRFSAERPKGSFSTLEIQRTEQGDSAMYLCASSLPTSGAPHEQFFGPGTRLTVL.

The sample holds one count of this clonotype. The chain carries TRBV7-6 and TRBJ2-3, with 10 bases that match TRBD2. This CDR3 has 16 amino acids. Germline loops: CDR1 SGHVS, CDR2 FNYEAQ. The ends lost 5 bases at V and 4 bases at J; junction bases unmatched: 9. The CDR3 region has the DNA TGTGCCAGCAGCCCCCGTGCTAGCGGGGGTGCAGATACGCAGTATTTT. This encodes CASSPRASGGADTQYF.

The chain's CDR3 is CSVEWKASDLEQFF. DNA for the CDR3: TGCAGCGTTGAATGGAAGGCTTCCGATCTTGAGCAGTTCTTC. The rearrangement uses TRBV29-1 and TRBJ2-1; D gene unclear. The CDR3 covers 14 residues. The ends were cut back, 2 bases at V and 9 bases at J, with 17 bases in the middle. The germline CDR1 and CDR2 sequences are SQVTM and ANQGSEA.